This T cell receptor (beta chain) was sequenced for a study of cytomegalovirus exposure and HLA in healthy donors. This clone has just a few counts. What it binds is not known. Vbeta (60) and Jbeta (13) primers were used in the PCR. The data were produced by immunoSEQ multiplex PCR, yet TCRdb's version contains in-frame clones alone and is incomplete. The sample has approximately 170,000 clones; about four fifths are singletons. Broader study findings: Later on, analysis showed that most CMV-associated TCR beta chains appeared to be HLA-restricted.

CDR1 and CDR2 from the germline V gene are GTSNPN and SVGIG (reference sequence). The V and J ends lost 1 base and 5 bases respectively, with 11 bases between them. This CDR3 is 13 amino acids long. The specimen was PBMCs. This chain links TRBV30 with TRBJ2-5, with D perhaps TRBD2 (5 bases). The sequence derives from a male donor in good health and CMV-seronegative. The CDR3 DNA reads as TGTGCCTGGAGTGGAGGGTTGGGGGAGACCCAGTACTTC. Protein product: CAWSGGLGETQYF.